The sequence of this T cell receptor beta chain was determined in a study of cytomegalovirus exposure and HLA in healthy donors. The study's findings and limits: Sequencing likely caused a cluster of highly shared sequence variants. In presence/absence analyses, roughly uniform sequencing depth across donors was assumed.

Primers included in the PCR were 60 Vbeta and 13 Jbeta primers. Sequencing was performed with immunoSEQ multiplex PCR; in TCRdb, only in-frame clones are kept and a portion is missing. This sample yields fewer than 200,000 clones, of which roughly nine tenths are seen a single time; over 0.2% belongs to the top ten. Of note for this clone: Its antigen remains unidentified.

The CDR3 loop spans 15 amino acids. The trim removed 1 base at V and 6 bases at J, leaving 6 bases unmatched. Germline loops: CDR1 SGHNT, CDR2 YENEEA. The chain combines TRBV11-3 with TRBJ2-3; 8 positions match TRBD1. What was sequenced was PBMCs. The TCR sequence derives from a girl younger than two in good health and CMV-seronegative. The CDR3 nucleotides read TGTGCCAGCAGCTTAGGGACAGGGCCCATTGATACGCAGTATTTT. Its protein is CASSLGTGPIDTQYF. The full variable domain, its missing parts supplied by reference TRBV11-3 and TRBJ2-3, is EAGVVQSPRYKIIEKKQPVAFWCNPISGHNTLYWYLQNLGQGPELLIRYENEEAVDDSQLPKDRFSAERLKGVDSTLKIQPAELGDSAVYLCASSLGTGPIDTQYFGPGTRLTVL.